This T cell receptor beta chain was sequenced during a study of blood T cell repertoires in COVID-19. Study-wide background: There were acute and convalescent COVID-19 samples, and they came from the United States, Italy and Spain.

In the original processing: For nucleated cells, counts were estimated from reference gene primer amplification. The repertoire was sequenced with immunoSEQ multiplex PCR; TCRdb's copy has only in-frame clones and lacks some. The V and J calls and clone size were taken over from that table, and D and trimming were inferred from the DNA. The top ten clones hold roughly 6.2% of a sample with tens of thousands of clones, 90% of them seen once. The CDR3 is 15 residues long. V was cut by 5 bases and J by 3 bases, with 17 bases left in between. Germline V gives CDR1 MNHNY, CDR2 SVGAGI (reference sequence).

The chain employs TRBV6-6 and TRBJ2-7, with D possibly TRBD2 on 6 matching bases. The clonotype originates from an elderly woman with active COVID-19. The material sequenced was peripheral blood. This CDR3 is CASSGAGEDIYEQYF. In nucleotides, the CDR3 is TGTGCCAGCAGTGGGGCCGGGGAGGATATCTACGAGCAGTACTTC.